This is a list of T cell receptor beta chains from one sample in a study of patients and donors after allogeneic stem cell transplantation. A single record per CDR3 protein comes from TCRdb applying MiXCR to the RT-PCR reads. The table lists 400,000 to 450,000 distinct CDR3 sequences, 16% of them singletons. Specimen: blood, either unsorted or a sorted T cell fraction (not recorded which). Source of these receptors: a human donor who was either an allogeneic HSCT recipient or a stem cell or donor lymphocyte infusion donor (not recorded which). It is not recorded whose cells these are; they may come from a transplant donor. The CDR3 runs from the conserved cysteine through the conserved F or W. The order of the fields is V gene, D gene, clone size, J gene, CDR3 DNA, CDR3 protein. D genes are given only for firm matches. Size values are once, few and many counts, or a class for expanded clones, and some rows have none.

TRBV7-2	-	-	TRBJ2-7	TGTGCCAGCAGCCTACGGCCCGGGTTCTCCTACGAGCAGTACTTC	CASSLRPGFSYEQYF
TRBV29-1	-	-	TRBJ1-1	TGCAGCGTTGAGCTCCGGCAGAAGAACACTGAAGCTTTCTTT	CSVELRQKNTEAFF
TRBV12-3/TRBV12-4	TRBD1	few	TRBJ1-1	TGTGCCAGCAGTACTCGACAGGGGCCCACTGAAGCTTTCTTT	CASSTRQGPTEAFF
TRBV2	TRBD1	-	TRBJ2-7	TGTGCCAGCAGGGCCCGACAGGGCGAGGTGTACGAGCAGTACTTC	CASRARQGEVYEQYF
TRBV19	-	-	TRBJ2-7	TGTGCCAGTAGTGGGGACAACCTGGAGCGCGAGCAGTACTTC	CASSGDNLEREQYF
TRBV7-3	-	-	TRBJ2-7	TGTGCCAGCAGCTTAACTCCGGGACACCGCTACGAGCAGTACTTC	CASSLTPGHRYEQYF
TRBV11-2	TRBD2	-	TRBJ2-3	TGTGCCAGCAGCTTAAGCCGGGCTAGCGGGAGGGATCGGGCAGATACGCAGTATTTT	CASSLSRASGRDRADTQYF
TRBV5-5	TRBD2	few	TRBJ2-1	TGTGCCAGCAGGTTACTGGGGACTAGCGCCTACAATGAGCAGTTCTTC	CASRLLGTSAYNEQFF
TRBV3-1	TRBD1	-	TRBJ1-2	TGTGCCAGCAGCCAAGATTCCGCCGGGACAGGGGTCGGCTACACCTTC	CASSQDSAGTGVGYTF
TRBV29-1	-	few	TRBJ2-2	TGCAGCGTTGTGGCAGCCACCGGGGAGCTGTTTTTT	CSVVAATGELFF
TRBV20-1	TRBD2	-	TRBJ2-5	TGCAGTGCAACTAGCGGGGGGGTCCAAGAGACCCAGTACTTC	CSATSGGVQETQYF
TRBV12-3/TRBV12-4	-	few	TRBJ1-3	TGTGCCAGCAGTTTCGGCAGGGGAGGACGGGGCTCTGGAAACACCATATATTTT	CASSFGRGGRGSGNTIYF
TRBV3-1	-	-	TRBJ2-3	TGTGCCAGCAGCCAAGAGAAATGGCGGAGCCTTAGCACAGATACGCAGTATTTT	CASSQEKWRSLSTDTQYF
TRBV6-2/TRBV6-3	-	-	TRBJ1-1	TGTGCCAGCAGGGGTCGGACCCTTAACACTGAAGCTTTCTTT	CASRGRTLNTEAFF
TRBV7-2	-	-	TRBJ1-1	TGTGCCAGCAGCCCAGGGCGACAGTCCACTGAAGCTTTCTTT	CASSPGRQSTEAFF
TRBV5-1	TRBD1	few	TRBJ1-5	TGCGCCAGCAGCTCGGGGGACAGGGGCAGGGATCAGCCCCAGCATTTT	CASSSGDRGRDQPQHF
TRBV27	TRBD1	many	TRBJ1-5	TGTGCCAGCAGCCCAGGACAGGGGTTTATGGAGCCCCAGCATTTT	CASSPGQGFMEPQHF